This TCR beta chain was captured in a study of vaccination and CD4 T cells after COVID-19. This sample's treatment: approximately nine-day PBMC culture with coronavirus spike peptide pools or control peptides (ViraFEST assay). An unexposed donor provided the CD4+ T cells, which were collected before the COVID-19 pandemic (2011-2018). The CDR3 is 13 amino acids. Trimming pared 4 bases from V and 1 base from J, leaving 7 bases between. The assay that was used to sequence DNA from cultured CD4+ T cells was the Oncomine TCR Beta short-read assay. One entry per CDR3 protein, called by TCRdb with MiXCR from the PCR reads. The sample has some 6,900 distinct CDR3 sequences; around 33% are singletons. A few counts support this clonotype. What it recognizes is unknown.

The sample consisted of CD4+ T cells from blood, cultured in vitro. The TCR originated in a human donor in good health. This chain links TRBV6-7 with TRBJ1-1; D ambiguous. TRBV6-7 is an ORF, and what it does is uncertain. This CDR3 reads CASSSDQNTEAFF. The DNA for the CDR3 is TGTGCCAGCAGTTCCGACCAGAACACTGAAGCTTTCTTT.